The clone carrying this T cell receptor (beta chain) has a single count. Its antigen is as yet unknown. PCR amplification relied on 60 Vbeta primers (plus 13 Jbeta primers). In the original processing: Later, an analysis found 80 million or so unique TCR beta chains, and about 10 million of these were shared. Here immunoSEQ multiplex PCR was the method, and the copy in TCRdb shows in-frame clones only, minus some. D and trimming were read from the DNA, whereas the V and J calls and clone size are those reported in that table. The repertoire holds 120,000 or so clones, with more than 80% as singletons. The sample belongs to a study of cytomegalovirus exposure and HLA in healthy donors. V was shortened by 11 bases and J by 4 bases, with 18 bases between the two germline ends. This CDR3 has 14 amino acids. The germline CDR1 and CDR2 sequences are WNHNN and SYGVQD (reference sequence). The study, taken as a whole, reports: A later analysis associated some 18,000 TCR beta sequences with HLA alleles at a 0.05 false discovery rate. TCR beta V- and J-gene trimming was later associated with a missense DCLRE1C variant.

The sample consisted of PBMCs. This sequence originates from a male donor in good health and CMV-seronegative. The J gene is TRBJ2-1, the V gene TRBV10-1, with unresolved D. The CDR3 here is CALRGSEIYNEQFF. In DNA, the CDR3 is TGCGCCCTCCGCGGATCAGAGATTTACAATGAGCAGTTCTTC.